A selection of T cell receptor beta chains follows, all from one sample in a study of radiotherapy plus CTLA-4 blockade in lung cancer. Libraries were prepared by immunoSEQ multiplex PCR; TCRdb keeps only in-frame clonotypes and omits some of them. The data contain some 90,000 clones, less than 90% of them seen just once; the ten biggest clones take up 0.65% to 0.95%. Sequencing was performed on peripheral blood, taken from a patient treated with radiotherapy plus ipilimumab. These receptors were taken from a human donor with non-small cell lung cancer who had stable disease on radiotherapy plus ipilimumab. Both conserved end residues are part of each CDR3. Each record gives: D gene, J gene, V gene, clone size, CDR3 DNA, CDR3 protein. The D gene is left open where the match is weak. Part of the rows lack a size; the others show once, few, many or a class for expanded clones.

>TRBD2|TRBJ2-2|TRBV5-5|-
TGTGCCAGCAGCGGAACTAGCGCAGTGGACACCGGGGAGCTGTTTTTT
CASSGTSAVDTGELFF
>TRBD2|TRBJ2-3|TRBV7-2|-
TGTGCCAGCAGCCGGGGACTAGCGGGATCAGATACGCAGTATTTT
CASSRGLAGSDTQYF
>-|TRBJ2-3|TRBV30|-
TGTGCCTGGGGGGACCTTTCAAGCACAGATACGCAGTATTTT
CAWGDLSSTDTQYF
>-|TRBJ2-1|TRBV5-1|-
TGCGCCAGCAGCTTGGAGTGGGCCTGGAATGAGCAGTTCTTC
CASSLEWAWNEQFF
>-|TRBJ1-1|TRBV10-3|few
TGTGCCATCAATGACGGAGATGTGAACACTGAAGCTTTCTTT
CAINDGDVNTEAFF
>TRBD1|TRBJ2-7|TRBV19|few
TGTGCCAGTACCCCGGGAACAGGGGGCCGCTACGAGCAGTACTTC
CASTPGTGGRYEQYF
>-|TRBJ2-7|TRBV5-1|-
TGCGCCAGCAGCGGGGGTATCAACGAGCAGTACTTC
CASSGGINEQYF
>-|TRBJ2-7|TRBV28|-
TGTGCCAGCAGTTTAGCCAACTCACAGGGAGGCGAGCAGTACTTC
CASSLANSQGGEQYF
>-|TRBJ2-3|TRBV18|-
TGTGCCAGCTCACCTCAGCTTCGGGACATGGCGCAGTATTTT
CASSPQLRDMAQYF
>-|TRBJ1-2|TRBV6-5|-
TGTGCCAGCAGTGCTAACAGATGGTATGGCTACACCTTC
CASSANRWYGYTF
>TRBD1|TRBJ1-5|TRBV6-5|-
TGTGCCAGCAGACCCACAGGGGGCGGTCTCCTCCAGCATTTT
CASRPTGGGLLQHF
>-|TRBJ2-3|TRBV7-8|-
TGTGCCAGCAGCTCCGCTAGCACAGATACGCAGTATTTT
CASSSASTDTQYF
>-|TRBJ2-5|TRBV28|-
TGTGCCAGCAGTTTAAGGGCAGTCCAAGAGACCCAGTACTTC
CASSLRAVQETQYF
>-|TRBJ1-6|TRBV27|-
TGTGCCAGCAGTTTATCGGGATTGAGCTCCTATAATTCACCCCTCCACTTT
CASSLSGLSSYNSPLHF
>TRBD2|TRBJ2-5|TRBV7-2|few
TGTGCCAGCAGGGATCCGGGACTAGCGGGAGAGACCCAGTACTTC
CASRDPGLAGETQYF
>-|TRBJ2-7|TRBV19|-
TGTGCCAGTAGTACCCGCCAGCCACCCTACGAGCAGTACTTC
CASSTRQPPYEQYF